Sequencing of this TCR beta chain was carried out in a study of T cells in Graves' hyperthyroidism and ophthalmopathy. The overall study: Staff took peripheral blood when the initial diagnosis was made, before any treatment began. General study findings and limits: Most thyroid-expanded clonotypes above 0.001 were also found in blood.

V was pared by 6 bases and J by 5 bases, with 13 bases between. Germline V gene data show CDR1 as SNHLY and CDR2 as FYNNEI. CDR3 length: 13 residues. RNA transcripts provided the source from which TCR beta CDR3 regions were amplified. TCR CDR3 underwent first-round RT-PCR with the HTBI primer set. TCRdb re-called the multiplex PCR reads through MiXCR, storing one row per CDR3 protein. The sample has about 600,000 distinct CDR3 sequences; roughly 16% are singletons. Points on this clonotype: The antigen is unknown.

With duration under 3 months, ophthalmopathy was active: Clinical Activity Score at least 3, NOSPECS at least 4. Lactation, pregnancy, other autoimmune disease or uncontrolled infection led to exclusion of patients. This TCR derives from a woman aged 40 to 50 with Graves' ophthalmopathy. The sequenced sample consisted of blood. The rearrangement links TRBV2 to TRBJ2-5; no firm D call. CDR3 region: CASRHQATETQYF. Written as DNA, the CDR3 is TGTGCCAGCAGGCATCAAGCTACGGAGACCCAGTACTTC.